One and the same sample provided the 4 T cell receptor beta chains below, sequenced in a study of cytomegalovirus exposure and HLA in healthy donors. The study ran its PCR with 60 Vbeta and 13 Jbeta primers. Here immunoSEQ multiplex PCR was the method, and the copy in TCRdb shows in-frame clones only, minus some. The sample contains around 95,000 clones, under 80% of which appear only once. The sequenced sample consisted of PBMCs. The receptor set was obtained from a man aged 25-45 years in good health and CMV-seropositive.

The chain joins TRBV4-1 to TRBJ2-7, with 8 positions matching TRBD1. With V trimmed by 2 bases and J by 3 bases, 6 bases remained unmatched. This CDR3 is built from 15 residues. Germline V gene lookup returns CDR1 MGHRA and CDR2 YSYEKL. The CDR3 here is CASSQTTGGIYEQYF. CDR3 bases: TGCGCCAGCAGCCAAACTACAGGGGGGATCTACGAGCAGTACTTC.

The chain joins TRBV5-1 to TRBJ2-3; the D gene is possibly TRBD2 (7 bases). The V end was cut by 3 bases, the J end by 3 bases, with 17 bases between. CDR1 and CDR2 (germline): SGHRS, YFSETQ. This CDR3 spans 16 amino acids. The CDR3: CASSYLEGGGTDTQYF. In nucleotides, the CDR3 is TGCGCCAGCAGCTACCTCGAAGGGGGGGGGACAGATACGCAGTATTTT.

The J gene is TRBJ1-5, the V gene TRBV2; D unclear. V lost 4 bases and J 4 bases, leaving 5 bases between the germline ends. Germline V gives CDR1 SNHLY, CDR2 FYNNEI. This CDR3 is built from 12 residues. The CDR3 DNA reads TGTGCCAGCAGTGGGGAGAATCAGCCCCAGCATTTT. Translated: CASSGENQPQHF.

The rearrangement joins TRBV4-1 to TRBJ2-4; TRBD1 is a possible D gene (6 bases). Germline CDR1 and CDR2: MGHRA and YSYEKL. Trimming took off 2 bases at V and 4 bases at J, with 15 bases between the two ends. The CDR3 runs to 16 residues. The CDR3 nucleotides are TGCGCCAGCAGCCAACCCGGACAGTCCCCTAAAAACATTCAGTACTTC. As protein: CASSQPGQSPKNIQYF.